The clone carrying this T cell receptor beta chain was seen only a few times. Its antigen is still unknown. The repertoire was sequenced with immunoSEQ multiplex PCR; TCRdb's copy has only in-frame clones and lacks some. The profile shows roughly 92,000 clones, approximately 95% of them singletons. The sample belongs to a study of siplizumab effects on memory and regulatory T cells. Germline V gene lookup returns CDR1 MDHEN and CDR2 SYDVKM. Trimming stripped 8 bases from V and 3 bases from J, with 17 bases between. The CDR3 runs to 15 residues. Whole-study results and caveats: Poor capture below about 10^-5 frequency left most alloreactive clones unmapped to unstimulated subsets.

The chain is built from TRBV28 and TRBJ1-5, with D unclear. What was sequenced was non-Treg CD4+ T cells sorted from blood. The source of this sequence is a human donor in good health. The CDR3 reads CASCPLDGNNQPQHF. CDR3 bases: TGTGCCAGCTGCCCCCTGGACGGAAACAATCAGCCCCAGCATTTT.